The 27 T cell receptor beta chains in this list originate from one sample, sequenced in a study of blood T cell repertoires in COVID-19. Produced via immunoSEQ multiplex PCR; TCRdb's table is partial and in-frame only. The top ten hold more than 9% of the sample, which has more than 300,000 clones, 80% to 90% seen once. Input material: PBMCs or T cells enriched from blood (not recorded which). These receptors all come from a woman younger than 30 who had recovered from COVID-19.

This clone was observed once. The V gene is TRBV5-6, the J gene TRBJ2-4; TRBD1 matches 7 bases. CDR3 size: 15 residues. The germline V gene has CDR1 SGHDT and CDR2 YYEEEE. V was clipped by 3 bases and J by 5 bases; unmatched bases: 8. For the CDR3, the DNA is TGTGCCAGCAGCTGGGGGCCGGGACAGCAAAACATTCAGTACTTC. Its protein product is CASSWGPGQQNIQYF.

The CDR3 region has the DNA TGTGCCAGCTCGTCACAGGGAGGGACCACTGAAGCTTTCTTT. The encoded protein is CASSSQGGTTEAFF. This chain links TRBV2 with TRBJ1-1, with a possible D match to TRBD1 (6 bases). The CDR3 sequence is 14 residues long. Germline CDR1 SNHLY, CDR2 FYNNEI. Between the trimmed V and J ends, which lost 8 bases and 4 bases, there was a span of 17 bases.

The chain links TRBV19 to TRBJ1-1; weak D call: TRBD1 (5 bases). The CDR3 length is 12 residues. Trimming took 3 bases from V and 8 from J, leaving 10 bases between them. Germline lookup yields CDR1 LNHDA and CDR2 SQIVND (reference sequence). The CDR3 DNA reads as TGTGCCAGTAGTATCGGGGGAGGCGAAGCTTTCTTT. Encoded protein: CASSIGGGEAFF.

This chain uses TRBV3-1 (or the pseudogene TRBV3-2) with TRBJ2-1; the D is unclear. The V gene lost 5 bases and the J gene lost 7 bases, with 9 bases spanning the gap. The CDR3 has 12 residues. Germline CDR1 reads LGHDT; CDR2 reads YNNKEL (reference sequence). CDR3 bases: TGTGCCAGCAGCTGGAGTGGGAATGAGCAGTTCTTC. Its translation: CASSWSGNEQFF.

The chain couples TRBV29-1 to TRBJ1-2; 12 bases fit TRBD1. The ends lost 0 bases at V and 8 bases at J; junction bases unmatched: 7. The CDR3 runs to 15 residues. Germline CDR1 SQVTM, CDR2 ANQGSEA. This chain's CDR3 is CSVEESGTGGYGYTF. The CDR3 nucleotides read TGCAGCGTTGAAGAGTCCGGGACAGGGGGCTACGGCTACACCTTC.

The chain joins TRBV18 to TRBJ2-7, with D possibly TRBD1 on 5 matching bases. The CDR3 covers 16 residues. Trimming took 5 bases from V and 11 from J, leaving 28 bases between them. Germline V CDR1 and CDR2: KGHSH, LQKENI. The DNA of the CDR3 is TGTGCCAGCTCATCAAAGGGGTCATCCCCTACGAGCAGGGAGTACTTC. Its protein product is CASSSKGSSPTSREYF.

The chain employs TRBV12-3 or TRBV12-4 and TRBJ1-2, with no clear D. CDR3 length: 12 residues. The germline V and J ends were trimmed by 6 bases and 4 bases, with 9 bases remaining between them. CDR3 DNA sequence: TGTGCCAGCAGCCCTTCGGGCTATGGCTACACCTTC. The encoded protein is CASSPSGYGYTF.

The chain joins TRBV27 to TRBJ2-1; TRBD2 matches 10 bases. J was trimmed by 15 bases and V by 4 bases; bases with no gene match: 6. Germline V gene data show CDR1 as MNHEY and CDR2 as SMNVEV (reference sequence). This CDR3 has 12 residues. CDR3 in amino acids: CASSSPGLAPFF. The CDR3, as DNA: TGTGCCAGCAGTTCTCCGGGACTAGCGCCGTTCTTC.

This clone was found a few times. The chain has TRBV11-2 and TRBJ1-1; D is unclear. The V end was cut by 1 base, the J end by 4 bases, with 7 bases between. The CDR3 length is 13 residues. Germline V gene lookup returns CDR1 SGHAT and CDR2 FQNNGV. The CDR3 coding sequence is TGTGCCAGCAGCTTAGGGCCGGGCACTGAAGCTTTCTTT. Encoded protein: CASSLGPGTEAFF.

The rearrangement joins TRBV29-1 to TRBJ2-2, with D possibly matching TRBD1 (6 bases). This CDR3 is 14 amino acids long. Between the trimmed V and J ends, which lost 7 bases and 0 bases, there was a span of 12 bases. The V gene's germline CDR1 is SQVTM and CDR2 ANQGSEA. The CDR3 region has the DNA TGCAGCGCCCCCGGGACAACGAACACCGGGGAGCTGTTTTTT. As protein: CSAPGTTNTGELFF.

The chain employs TRBV2 and TRBJ2-5; D is perhaps TRBD1 (5 bases). Germline V gives CDR1 SNHLY, CDR2 FYNNEI. Trimming removed 10 bases at V and 3 bases at J, with 15 bases between. This CDR3 spans 13 amino acids. The CDR3: CAILPQGKETQYF. CDR3 nucleotide sequence: TGTGCCATCCTCCCCCAGGGTAAAGAGACCCAGTACTTC. Complete variable domain (other parts from reference TRBV2 and TRBJ2-5): EPEVTQTPSHQVTQMGQEVILRCVPISNHLYFYWYRQILGQKVEFLVSFYNNEISEKSEIFDDQFSVERPDGSNFTLKIRSTKLEDSAMYFCAILPQGKETQYFGPGTRLLVL.

The gene calls are TRBV3-1 (or the pseudogene TRBV3-2) and TRBJ1-2, with 10 nucleotides matching TRBD1. CDR1 LGHDT and CDR2 YNNKEL come from the germline V gene (reference sequence). J lost 7 bases, V lost 3 bases, and 5 bases had no gene match. The CDR3 spans 14 residues. This chain's CDR3 is CASSQSGQGFGYTF. The CDR3 nucleotides are TGTGCCAGCAGCCAGTCGGGACAGGGGTTTGGCTACACCTTC.

The rearrangement links TRBV19 to TRBJ1-1, with TRBD1 matching over 9 bases. Germline assignment: CDR1 LNHDA and CDR2 SQIVND (reference sequence). J lost 4 bases, V lost 9 bases, and 12 bases had no gene match. The CDR3 totals 15 residues. The CDR3 is CASARTGESGTEAFF. The CDR3 DNA reads as TGTGCCAGCGCCCGGACAGGGGAGTCGGGCACTGAAGCTTTCTTT.

The V and J genes are TRBV28 and TRBJ2-7; 10 positions agree with TRBD2. The trim removed 5 bases at V and 5 bases at J, leaving 12 bases unmatched. The length of the CDR3 is 16 residues. Germline loops: CDR1 MDHEN, CDR2 SYDVKM. The CDR3 region has the DNA TGTGCCAGCAGTAACCCCGGACTAGCGGTTTCTGACGAGCAGTACTTC. This encodes CASSNPGLAVSDEQYF.

V usage is TRBV6-5 and J usage is TRBJ1-1, with D uncertain. Trimming shortened V by 6 bases and J by 4 bases, and 18 bases separated the two germline ends. The CDR3 has 15 residues. In germline, CDR1 is MNHEY, CDR2 SVGAGI. This CDR3 is CASSLTSTRGTEAFF. DNA for the CDR3: TGTGCCAGCAGCCTCACGTCTACCCGGGGCACTGAAGCTTTCTTT.

The J gene is TRBJ2-1, the V gene TRBV10-3; D is possibly TRBD1 (6 bases). Trimming took 5 bases from V and 5 from J, leaving 13 bases between them. Germline V gene lookup returns CDR1 ENHRY and CDR2 SYGVKD. The CDR3 covers 14 residues. CDR3 loop: CAISLPTGNNEQFF. The CDR3, as DNA: TGTGCCATCAGTTTACCCACAGGGAACAATGAGCAGTTCTTC.

The CDR3 sequence is CASSQGIGVGTEAFF. CDR3 sequence (DNA): TGCGCCAGCAGCCAAGGAATAGGGGTGGGCACTGAAGCTTTCTTT. The rearrangement joins TRBV4-1 to TRBJ1-1, with TRBD1 as a possible D gene (5 bases). The CDR3 covers 15 residues. V gave up 1 base and J gave up 4 bases, with 13 bases separating them. CDR1 is MGHRA and CDR2 is YSYEKL in the germline V gene.

This sequence joins TRBV6-5 and TRBJ1-2, with TRBD1 identical over 11 bases. The CDR3 runs to 14 residues. With V trimmed by 7 bases and J by 7 bases, 8 bases remained unmatched. Germline V gene data show CDR1 as MNHEY and CDR2 as SVGAGI. The CDR3 nucleotides read TGTGCCAGCAATTTCGGACAGGGGGCGAGTGGCTACACCTTC. It codes for CASNFGQGASGYTF.

V usage is TRBV30 and J usage is TRBJ1-5; 8 bases are a match to TRBD1. J gave up 5 bases and V 2 bases, and 8 bases lay outside the gene matches. Germline V gene data show CDR1 as GTSNPN and CDR2 as SVGIG (reference sequence). This CDR3 region has 15 residues. CDR3 region: CAWSSQGAIDQPQHF. The CDR3 DNA sequence: TGTGCCTGGAGTTCCCAGGGGGCTATCGATCAGCCCCAGCATTTT. Full variable domain (missing parts from reference TRBV30 and TRBJ1-5): SQTIHQWPATLVQPVGSPLSLECTVEGTSNPNLYWYRQAAGRGLQLLFYSVGIGQISSEVPQNLSASRPQDRQFILSSKKLLLSDSGFYLCAWSSQGAIDQPQHFGDGTRLSIL.

The chain is built from TRBV12-3 or TRBV12-4 and TRBJ2-1; 11 positions agree with TRBD2. With V trimmed by 11 bases and J by 8 bases, 8 bases remained unmatched. The CDR3 sequence is 13 residues long. The CDR3 region is CAVSGGAIDEQFF. The CDR3 DNA sequence: TGTGCCGTTAGCGGGGGGGCGATCGATGAGCAGTTCTTC.

This clone was picked up a small number of times. The chain employs TRBV14 and TRBJ1-2; D is unresolved. Germline lookup yields CDR1 SGHDN and CDR2 FVKESK. V dropped 0 bases and J dropped 4 bases, with 9 bases sitting between them. The CDR3 length is 14 residues. In nucleotides, the CDR3 is TGTGCCAGCAGCCAAGACGGAGAGTCCTATGGCTACACCTTC. It codes for CASSQDGESYGYTF.

The chain couples TRBV6-1 to TRBJ2-3; D perhaps matches TRBD1 (5 bases). The V and J ends lost 0 bases and 1 base respectively, with 8 bases between them. The CDR3 has 15 residues. Germline lookup yields CDR1 MNHNS and CDR2 SASEGT. CDR3 DNA sequence: TGTGCCAGCAGTGAAGCCCAGGGCGGCACAGATACGCAGTATTTT. Protein sequence: CASSEAQGGTDTQYF.

V and J are TRBV30 and TRBJ2-3; the match to TRBD2 covers 7 bases. Germline CDR1 GTSNPN, CDR2 SVGIG (reference sequence). The CDR3 has 12 residues. The junction had 1 base not matched to a gene; V was cut back by 3 bases and J by 4 bases. The CDR3 DNA is TGTGCCTGGAGCGCGGGAGCAGATACGCAGTATTTT. It yields the protein CAWSAGADTQYF.

This clone was recorded once. This chain links TRBV10-3 with TRBJ1-6, with D possibly being TRBD1 (6 bases). CDR1 is ENHRY, CDR2 SYGVKD, per germline. V gave up 8 bases and J gave up 8 bases, with 10 bases separating them. The CDR3 consists of 12 residues. CDR3 protein: CAIGGQDSPLHF. In DNA form, the CDR3 reads TGTGCCATCGGGGGACAAGATTCACCCCTCCACTTT.

The rearrangement links TRBV28 to TRBJ1-5; no definite D call. V lost 8 bases to trimming and J lost 5 bases, with 10 bases between them. This CDR3 spans 12 amino acids. Germline loops: CDR1 MDHEN, CDR2 SYDVKM. CDR3 in amino acids: CASGGRYQPQHF. The CDR3 coding sequence is TGTGCCAGCGGAGGGAGGTATCAGCCCCAGCATTTT. Full variable domain (missing parts from reference TRBV28 and TRBJ1-5): DVKVTQSSRYLVKRTGEKVFLECVQDMDHENMFWYRQDPGLGLRLIYFSYDVKMKEKGDIPEGYSVSREKKERFSLILESASTNQTSMYLCASGGRYQPQHFGDGTRLSIL.

Concerning this clone itself: The same CDR3 arises from other DNA sequences in this sample as well. The rearrangement uses TRBV30 and TRBJ1-5; 7 bases line up with TRBD1. Trimming cost V 3 bases and J 6 bases; bases outside gene matches: 5. This CDR3 spans 13 amino acids. In germline, CDR1 is GTSNPN, CDR2 SVGIG (reference sequence). DNA of the CDR3: TGTGCCTGGAGCGTAGGGGGCGGTCAGCCCCAGCATTTT. It encodes CAWSVGGGQPQHF.

The genes are TRBV21-1 and TRBJ1-1; the D segment call TRBD1 is taken from the table without a DNA check. TRBV21-1 is a recognized pseudogene. The CDR3 extends over 19 amino acids. The CDR3 DNA sequence: TGTGCCAGCTCCCGGGTTTTAATGGGTTATAAGGGGGCGAACACTGAAGCTTTCTTT. This codes for CASSRVLMGYKGANTEAFF.